A single sample gave rise to the 7 T cell receptor beta chains below, sequenced in a study of blood T cell repertoires in COVID-19. Clones were read by immunoSEQ multiplex PCR, and TCRdb kept only the in-frame ones, dropping some. This sample has about 300,000 clones, with about 91% found just once. Sequencing was performed on peripheral blood. These receptors were collected from a woman aged 25 to 45 with COVID-19, enrolled during active disease.

This clone was counted a single time. The chain couples TRBV7-8 to TRBJ1-5, with a possible D match to TRBD1 (5 bases). CDR3 length: 14 amino acids. The germline V gene encodes CDR1 SGHVS and CDR2 FQNEAQ. V was pared by 6 bases and J by 1 base, with 10 bases between. The DNA for the CDR3 is TGTGCCAGCAGAAAGGACACCAGCAATCAGCCCCAGCATTTT. Its translation: CASRKDTSNQPQHF.

The CDR3 loop is CASSPRRRLVGPGELFF. The CDR3 DNA is TGTGCCAGCAGCCCCCGCCGCAGATTAGTGGGGCCCGGGGAGCTGTTTTTT. This rearrangement joins TRBV7-2 to TRBJ2-2; possibly TRBD1 for D (5 bases). This CDR3 is 17 amino acids long. Germline V gene lookup returns CDR1 SGHTA and CDR2 FQGNSA. Trimming took off 5 bases at V and 6 bases at J, with 22 bases between the two ends.

The chain employs TRBV3-1 (or the pseudogene TRBV3-2) and TRBJ2-4, with D unclear. Germline loops: CDR1 LGHDT, CDR2 YNNKEL (reference sequence). The CDR3 length is 15 residues. The V end was cut by 1 base, the J end by 0 bases, with 7 bases between. The CDR3: CASSQVPLAKNIQYF. DNA of the CDR3: TGTGCCAGCAGCCAAGTTCCCCTAGCCAAAAACATTCAGTACTTC.

The J gene is TRBJ2-1, the V gene TRBV11-3; D perhaps matches TRBD2 (7 bases). The CDR3 is made up of 15 amino acids. V lost 7 bases to trimming and J lost 4 bases, with 17 bases between them. CDR1 and CDR2 from the germline V gene are SGHNT and YENEEA. DNA of the CDR3: TGTGCCAGCAACGTAGGGGGGGTCCCATACAATGAGCAGTTCTTC. Translation: CASNVGGVPYNEQFF.

A remark on this clone: Other nucleotide sequences from this sample produce the same CDR3. This chain connects TRBV2 to TRBJ1-2; 7 nucleotides agree with TRBD1. V lost 9 bases, J lost 5 bases, and 3 bases stayed unmatched. The germline V gene has CDR1 SNHLY and CDR2 FYNNEI. The CDR3 extends over 11 amino acids. As DNA, the CDR3 is TGTGCCAGTGGGACAGATTATGGCTACACCTTC. Protein: CASGTDYGYTF.

The chain combines TRBV19 with TRBJ1-5, with D possibly being TRBD1 (5 bases). The germline CDR1 and CDR2 sequences are LNHDA and SQIVND (reference sequence). The CDR3 has 15 residues. Trimming pared 5 bases from V and 2 bases from J, leaving 13 bases between. The CDR3 coding sequence is TGTGCCAGTAGTTGGGGGGAGAGAGGCAATCAGCCCCAGCATTTT. It codes for CASSWGERGNQPQHF.

The chain carries TRBV27 and TRBJ1-2; D unclear. CDR1 is MNHEY and CDR2 is SMNVEV in the germline V gene (reference sequence). V lost 3 bases and J lost 2, with 7 bases in between. The CDR3 sequence is 13 residues long. CDR3 coding DNA: TGTGCCAGCAGTTTTACGGGGAACTATGGCTACACCTTC. Translating gives CASSFTGNYGYTF.